This T cell receptor (beta chain) was captured by sequencing in a study of T cells in localized non-small cell lung cancer. Study outcomes and limitations: Maximal T cell clonality occurred in uninvolved adjacent lung, with tumor ranking below it. Because researchers sequenced only one region of the tumor, heterogeneity is still possible. Among the top 100 tumor clones, a median around 62 appeared in adjacent lung. Increased T cell density in blood showed an association with longer overall survival.

Notes on this clone: Its antigen is as yet unknown.

Profiling relied on immunoSEQ multiplex PCR, and the TCRdb table lists in-frame clones only, not all of them. Among approximately 3,000 clones listed, 33% were seen once. The sequence was collected from a male donor older than 55 with stage I squamous cell lung carcinoma. The sample consisted of normal lung tissue next to the tumor, taken before any cancer treatment.

The DNA of the CDR3 is TGCGCCAGCGGTACAGGGGTAAACACCGGGGAGCTGTTTTTT. This encodes CASGTGVNTGELFF. The rearrangement links TRBV5-1 to TRBJ2-2, with 7 bases aligning to TRBD1. The CDR3 has 14 residues. V lost 7 bases and J lost 2; bases outside the gene matches: 5. Germline V gene lookup returns CDR1 SGHRS and CDR2 YFSETQ.